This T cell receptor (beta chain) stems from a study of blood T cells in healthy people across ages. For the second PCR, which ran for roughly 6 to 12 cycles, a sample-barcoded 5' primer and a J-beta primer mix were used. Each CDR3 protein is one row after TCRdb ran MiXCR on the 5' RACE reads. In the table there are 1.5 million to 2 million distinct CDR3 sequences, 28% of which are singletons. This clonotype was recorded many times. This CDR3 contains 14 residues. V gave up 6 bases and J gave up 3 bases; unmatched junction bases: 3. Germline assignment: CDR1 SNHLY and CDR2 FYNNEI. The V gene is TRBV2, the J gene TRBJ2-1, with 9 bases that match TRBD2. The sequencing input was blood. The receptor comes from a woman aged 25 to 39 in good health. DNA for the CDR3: TGTGCCAGCAGGTCGACTAGCGGCTACAATGAGCAGTTCTTC. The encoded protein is CASRSTSGYNEQFF.